This is a list of T cell receptor beta chains from one sample in a study of shared clonotypes between healthy human individuals. The assay was immunoSEQ multiplex PCR, and TCRdb's table has in-frame clones only and misses some. The sample holds roughly 2,300,000 clones, just under 95% seen once. Sequenced: naive CD4+ T cells from PBMCs. These receptors were obtained from a man aged 18-30 years in good health. Some clones in this sample may be carry-over from other donors' samples. Each CDR3 is given with its conserved first and last residue. Size is stated for part of the rows, as once, few or many counts, or as a class when the clone is expanded.

>TRBV19|once
CASSNYRGPEKLFF
>TRBV28|-
CASRLAGQYKGTEAFF
>TRBV7-9|-
CASSSGKGYTF
>TRBV5-1|-
CASSVQNTEKLFF
>TRBV15|once
CATSRGDSYTF
>TRBV5-4|-
CASSFDRVGTEAFF
>TRBV4-2|few
CASREGRGTGGRDTEAFF
>TRBV14|-
CASSQAIYSSYEQYF
>TRBV29-1|-
CSAADRVDQETQYF
>TRBV6-5|-
CASSNDRGLYEQYF
>TRBV6-4|once
CASSEGGGWPQHF
>TRBV7-9|-
CASSLWASGRDTYTDTQYF
>TRBV7-8|-
CASSPAAGAYGYTF
>TRBV28|-
CASSLAGGGGYTF
>TRBV7-3|-
CASSPFYTHSGANVLTF
>TRBV23-1|-
CASSQPLARFSSYEQYF
>TRBV7-2|once
CASSRGPYEQYF
>TRBV14|-
CASSSLWDRADGYTF
>TRBV7-2|-
CASSSRGNQPQHF
>TRBV5-8|-
CASRRRGAKNIQYF
>TRBV6-5|-
CASSYSGRSYEQYF
>TRBV18|-
CASSQESYEQYF
>TRBV30|once
CAWSTGANEKLFF
>TRBV7-3|once
CASSLNSGEPQHF
>TRBV7-8|-
CASSLKRTGFFSGNTIYF
>TRBV5-4|-
CASSFWTEYEQYF
>TRBV7-2|-
CASSLQGTLNTGELFF
>TRBV28|-
CASSRTSGLVEQFF
>TRBV25-1|-
CASSEYGTGDEKLFF
>TRBV19|-
CASSFALNQPQHF
>TRBV19|-
CASSIEGSDTEAFF
>TRBV28|-
CASSLRSGLERGYTF
>TRBV7-2|-
CASSPRQGNTIYF
>TRBV5-1|-
CASSLGGSTDTQYF
>TRBV4-2|-
CASSPSRGAQGEKLFF
>TRBV9|-
CASSLQGWMNTEAFF
>TRBV5-1|-
CASSPFTSGAKNIQYF
>TRBV29-1|-
CSVRTDSTDTQYF
>TRBV27|-
CASRPVGGAFIYEQYF
>TRBV4-3|-
CASSQDRGLPYNEQFF
>TRBV7-2|-
CASSLTGGAGPQHF
>TRBV5-1|once
CASSLVPSPYNEQFF
>TRBV7-6|-
CASSYIAVRNNEQFF
>TRBV18|-
CASSPGISGELFF
>TRBV5-4|-
CASSAVGLSSYEQYF
>TRBV30|-
CAWSVGQGGTDTQYF
>TRBV5-6|-
CASSSRETDDGYTF
>TRBV7-3|-
CASSLSERSAWNEQFF
>TRBV19|-
CASSRQAAKGDTQYF
>TRBV6-5|once
CASSTSYNEQFF
>TRBV6-5|-
CASSYSAGRTDIQYF
>TRBV4-3|-
CASSRGGLATTDTQYF
>TRBV9|-
CASSVAGPYNEQFF
>TRBV7-3|-
CASSKPGQGKNEQFF
>TRBV11-2|-
CASRYTSWDRNYNEQFF
>TRBV6-1|-
CASSEAGGLSNQPQHF
>TRBV28|-
CASSRLGVAFYEQYF